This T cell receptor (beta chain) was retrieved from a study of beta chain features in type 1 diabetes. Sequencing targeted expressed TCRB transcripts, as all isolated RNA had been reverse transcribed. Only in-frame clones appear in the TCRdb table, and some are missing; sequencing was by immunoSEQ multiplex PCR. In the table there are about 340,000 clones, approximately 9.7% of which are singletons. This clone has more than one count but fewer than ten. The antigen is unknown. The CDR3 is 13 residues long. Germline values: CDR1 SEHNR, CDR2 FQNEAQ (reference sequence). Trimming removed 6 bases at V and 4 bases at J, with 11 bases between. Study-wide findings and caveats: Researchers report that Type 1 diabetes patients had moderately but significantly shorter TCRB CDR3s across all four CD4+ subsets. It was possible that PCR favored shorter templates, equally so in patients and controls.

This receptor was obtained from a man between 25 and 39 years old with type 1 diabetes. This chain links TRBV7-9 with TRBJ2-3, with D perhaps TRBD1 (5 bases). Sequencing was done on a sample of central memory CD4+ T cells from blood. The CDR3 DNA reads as TGTGCCAGCAGTCCCGTAGGGGCAGATACGCAGTATTTT. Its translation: CASSPVGADTQYF.